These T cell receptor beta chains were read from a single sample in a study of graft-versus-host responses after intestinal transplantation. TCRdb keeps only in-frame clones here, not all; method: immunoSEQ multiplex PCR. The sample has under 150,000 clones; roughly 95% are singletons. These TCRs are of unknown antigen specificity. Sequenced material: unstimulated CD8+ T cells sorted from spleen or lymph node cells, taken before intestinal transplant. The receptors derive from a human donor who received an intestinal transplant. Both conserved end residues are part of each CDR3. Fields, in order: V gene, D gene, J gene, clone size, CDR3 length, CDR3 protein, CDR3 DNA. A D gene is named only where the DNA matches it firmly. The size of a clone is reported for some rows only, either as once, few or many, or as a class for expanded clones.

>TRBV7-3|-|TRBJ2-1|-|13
CASSLGLSAEQFF
TGTGCCAGCAGCTTAGGATTGAGCGCTGAGCAGTTCTTC
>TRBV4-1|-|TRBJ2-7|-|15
CASSQESRGDYEQYF
TGCGCCAGCAGCCAAGAAAGCAGGGGTGATTACGAGCAGTACTTC
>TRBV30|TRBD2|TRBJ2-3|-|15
CAWRVGTSMTDTQYF
TGTGCCTGGAGGGTCGGGACTAGTATGACAGATACGCAGTATTTT
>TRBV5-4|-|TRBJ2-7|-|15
CASSFRGTRIYEQYF
TGTGCCAGCAGCTTCCGGGGCACACGAATCTACGAGCAGTACTTC
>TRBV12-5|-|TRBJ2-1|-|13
CASASYSYNEQFF
TGTGCTAGTGCTTCCTACTCCTACAATGAGCAGTTCTTC
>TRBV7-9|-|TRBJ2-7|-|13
CASSSLAFYEQYF
TGTGCCAGCAGCTCCCTCGCTTTCTACGAGCAGTACTTC
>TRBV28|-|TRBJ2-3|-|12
CASTRGLNTQYF
TGTGCCAGCACTCGCGGGTTAAATACGCAGTATTTT
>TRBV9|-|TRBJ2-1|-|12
CASSVGGMEQFF
TGTGCCAGCAGCGTAGGCGGGATGGAGCAGTTCTTC
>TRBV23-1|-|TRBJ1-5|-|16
CASSHRGHPSDQPQHF
TGCGCCAGCAGTCACAGAGGACACCCAAGCGATCAGCCCCAGCATTTT
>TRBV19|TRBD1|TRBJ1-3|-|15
CASGQGLFSGNTIYF
TGTGCCAGTGGACAGGGACTCTTCTCTGGAAACACCATATATTTT
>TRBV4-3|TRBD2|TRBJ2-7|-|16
CASSQERSGSFYEQYF
TGCGCCAGCAGCCAAGAGCGCAGCGGGAGTTTCTACGAGCAGTACTTC
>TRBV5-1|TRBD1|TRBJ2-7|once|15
CASNHNRGTTYEQYF
TGCGCCAGCAACCATAACAGGGGGACGACCTACGAGCAGTACTTC
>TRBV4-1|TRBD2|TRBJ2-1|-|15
CASTRLAGSSDEQFF
TGCGCCAGCACCCGACTAGCGGGCAGTTCGGATGAGCAGTTCTTC
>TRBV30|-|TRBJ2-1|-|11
CAWRPGVEQFF
TGTGCCTGGAGACCCGGGGTTGAGCAGTTCTTC
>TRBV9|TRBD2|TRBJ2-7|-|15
CASSVGSGTLYEQYF
TGTGCCAGCAGCGTAGGTAGCGGGACCCTATACGAGCAGTACTTC
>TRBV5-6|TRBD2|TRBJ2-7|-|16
CASSLGAGGPRDEQYF
TGTGCCAGCAGCTTGGGCGCGGGAGGGCCCCGGGACGAGCAGTACTTC
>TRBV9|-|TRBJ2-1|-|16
CASTDNLQESGNEQFF
TGTGCCAGCACCGACAATTTACAGGAGTCTGGGAATGAGCAGTTCTTC
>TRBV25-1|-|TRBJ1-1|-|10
CASRSTRAFF
TGTGCCAGCCGATCTACCCGAGCTTTCTTT
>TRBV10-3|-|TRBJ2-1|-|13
CASTAAGEDEQFF
TGTGCCTCCACGGCCGCCGGGGAGGATGAGCAGTTCTTC
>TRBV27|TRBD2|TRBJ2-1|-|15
CASSRRTSGRDEQFF
TGTGCCAGCTCCAGGCGGACTAGCGGGAGAGATGAGCAGTTCTTC
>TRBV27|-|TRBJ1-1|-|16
CASSSPGSRQWTEAFF
TGTGCCAGCAGTTCTCCGGGGTCTCGACAGTGGACTGAAGCTTTCTTT
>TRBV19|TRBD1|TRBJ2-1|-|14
CASSIVEAGGEQFF
TGTGCCAGTAGTATAGTCGAGGCAGGGGGTGAGCAGTTCTTC
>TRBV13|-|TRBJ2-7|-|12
CASSSRGYEQYF
TGTGCCAGCAGCTCCCGGGGGTACGAGCAGTACTTC
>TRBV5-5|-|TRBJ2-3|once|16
CASSLGGQRVTDTQYF
TGTGCCAGCAGCTTGGGAGGCCAGAGGGTCACAGATACGCAGTATTTT